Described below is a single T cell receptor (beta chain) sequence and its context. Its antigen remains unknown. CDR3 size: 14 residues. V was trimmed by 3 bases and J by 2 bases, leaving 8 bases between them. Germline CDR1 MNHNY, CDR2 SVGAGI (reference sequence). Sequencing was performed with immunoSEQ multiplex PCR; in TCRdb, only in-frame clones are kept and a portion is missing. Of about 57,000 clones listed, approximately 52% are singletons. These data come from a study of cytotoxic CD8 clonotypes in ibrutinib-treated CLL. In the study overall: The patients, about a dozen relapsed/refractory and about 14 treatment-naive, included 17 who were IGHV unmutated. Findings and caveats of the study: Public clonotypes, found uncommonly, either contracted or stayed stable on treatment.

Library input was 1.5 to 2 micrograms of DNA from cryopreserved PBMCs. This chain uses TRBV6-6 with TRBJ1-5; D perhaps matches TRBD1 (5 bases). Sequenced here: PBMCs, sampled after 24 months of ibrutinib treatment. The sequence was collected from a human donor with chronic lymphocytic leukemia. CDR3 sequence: CASSYSTGNQPQHF. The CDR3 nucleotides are TGTGCCAGCAGTTATTCGACAGGCAATCAGCCCCAGCATTTT.